The 32 T cell receptor beta chains reported below all come from one sample, sequenced in a study of blood T cells in healthy people across ages. Combining a sample-barcoded 5' primer with a J-beta primer mix, a second PCR ran for about 6 to 11 cycles. TCRdb reanalysed the 5' RACE reads using MiXCR and keeps one entry per CDR3 protein. The sample lists roughly 790,000 distinct CDR3 sequences; roughly two fifths were seen once. Sequencing used blood. The receptors come from a woman aged 60 to 75 in good health.

The rearrangement links TRBV15 to TRBJ2-1, with D perhaps TRBD1 or TRBD2 (6 bases each). The J call could be wrong; TRBJ2-7 is a better fit for the DNA end. The length of the CDR3 is 16 residues. The V gene's germline CDR1 is LNHNV and CDR2 YYDKDF (reference sequence). CDR3 region: CATSRTAGQDANEQYF. The CDR3 DNA reads TGTGCCACCAGCAGAACCGCGGGACAAGACGCTAATGAGCAGTACTTC.

This clonotype was counted once. The rearrangement uses TRBV9 and TRBJ1-4; a weak D match, TRBD1 (5 bases). The CDR3 has 19 residues. CDR1 and CDR2 from the germline V gene are SGDLS and YYNGEE. V lost 3 bases to trimming and J lost 5 bases, with 26 bases between them. The chain's CDR3 is CASSAPRGREKVLNEKLFF. The DNA for the CDR3 is TGTGCCAGCAGCGCTCCTCGGGGCAGGGAGAAAGTTCTAAATGAAAAACTGTTTTTT.

This clonotype was counted once. The chain has TRBV24-1 and TRBJ2-3; 7 nucleotides align to TRBD1. The V gene end was trimmed by 5 bases and the J gene end by 2 bases; junction bases not matched to a gene: 3. This CDR3 comprises 14 residues. Germline V CDR1 and CDR2: KGHDR, SFDVKD. CDR3 DNA: TGTGCCACCAGTGGTGGGACAGACACAGATACGCAGTATTTT. It is translated as CATSGGTDTDTQYF.

This clonotype was counted a few times. This chain uses TRBV7-2 with TRBJ2-5; the match to TRBD1 covers 10 bases. The length of the CDR3 is 17 residues. V lost 0 bases, J lost 4 bases, and 8 bases stayed unmatched. CDR1 is SGHTA and CDR2 is FQGNSA in the germline V gene. The CDR3 protein is CASSLAPLTGGGETQYF. Here the CDR3 DNA reads TGTGCCAGCAGCTTAGCCCCCCTGACAGGGGGCGGAGAGACCCAGTACTTC.

The J gene is TRBJ1-6, the V gene TRBV6-2 or TRBV6-3; 8 positions match TRBD1. The CDR3 runs to 17 residues. J gave up 7 bases and V 2 bases, and 10 bases lay outside the gene matches. The V gene's germline CDR1 is MNHEY and CDR2 SVGEGT. The CDR3 here is CASSYGLTGDLNSPLHF. DNA of the CDR3: TGTGCCAGCAGTTACGGTTTGACAGGGGATTTGAATTCACCCCTCCACTTT.

In its sample, this clonotype was seen many times. The rearrangement joins TRBV29-1 to TRBJ2-5, with D possibly matching TRBD1 (6 bases). This CDR3 is built from 13 residues. V was shortened by 1 base and J by 5 bases, with 11 bases between the two germline ends. In germline, CDR1 is SQVTM, CDR2 ANQGSEA. CDR3 amino acids: CSVEAGARETQYF. DNA for the CDR3: TGCAGCGTTGAAGCAGGGGCTCGGGAGACCCAGTACTTC. Filled out from reference TRBV29-1 and TRBJ2-5, the complete variable domain reads SAVISQKPSRDICQRGTSLTIQCQVDSQVTMMFWYRQQPGQSLTLIATANQGSEATYESGFVIDKFPISRPNLTFSTLTVSNMSPEDSSIYLCSVEAGARETQYFGPGTRLLVL.

As concerns this clonotype: A single base separates this from a much larger clone, so it may be a read error. The V call is TRBV7-2, the J call TRBJ2-7; TRBD2 might be the D (5 bases). The CDR3 loop spans 13 amino acids. CDR1 is SGHTA and CDR2 is FQGNSA in the germline V gene. Trimming removed 3 bases from V and 4 bases from J, with 10 bases in between. DNA of the CDR3: TGTGCCAGCAGCTTCGGGCGCGGGTACGAGCAGTACTTC. Protein sequence: CASSFGRGYEQYF. The variable domain in full, with the rest retrieved from reference TRBV7-2 and TRBJ2-7, is GAGVSQSPSNKVTEKGKDVELRCDPISGHTALYWYRQSLGQGLEFLIYFQGNSAPDKSGLPSDRFSAERTGGSVSTLTIQRTQQEDSAVYLCASSFGRGYEQYFGPGTRLTVT.

The rearrangement uses TRBV7-2 and TRBJ2-1; a possible D gene is TRBD2 (5 bases). Germline values: CDR1 SGHTA, CDR2 FQGNSA. V lost 1 base and J lost 5, with 9 bases in between. CDR3 length: 14 residues. For the CDR3, the DNA is TGTGCCAGCAGCTTAGGGTCTAGCAACAATGAGCAGTTCTTC. This codes for CASSLGSSNNEQFF. The variable domain in full, with the rest retrieved from reference TRBV7-2 and TRBJ2-1, is GAGVSQSPSNKVTEKGKDVELRCDPISGHTALYWYRQSLGQGLEFLIYFQGNSAPDKSGLPSDRFSAERTGGSVSTLTIQRTQQEDSAVYLCASSLGSSNNEQFFGPGTRLTVL.

V usage is TRBV20-1 and J usage is TRBJ2-7; the match to TRBD2 covers 8 bases. This CDR3 contains 14 residues. The V gene's germline CDR1 is DFQATT and CDR2 SNEGSKA (reference sequence). After removal of 3 bases from V and 2 bases from J, the junction contained 6 bases not matched to a gene. Written as DNA, the CDR3 is TGCAGTGCTAGCAGGGCGGGGGGTACCTACGAGCAGTACTTC. This sequence encodes CSASRAGGTYEQYF.

Of note for this clonotype: Possible read error: a much larger clone is one base away. The chain employs TRBV20-1 and TRBJ2-1, with 10 nucleotides matching TRBD2. Unmatched junction bases numbered 8, after V lost 4 bases and J lost 5 bases. In germline, CDR1 is DFQATT, CDR2 SNEGSKA (reference sequence). CDR3 length: 15 residues. CDR3 region: CSATRIAGGNNEQFF. The CDR3 DNA sequence: TGCAGTGCTACCCGTATAGCGGGGGGCAACAATGAGCAGTTCTTC.

This clonotype has more than one count but fewer than ten. The J gene is TRBJ2-1, the V gene TRBV12-3 or TRBV12-4; D is unclear. The CDR3 is made up of 13 amino acids. Trimming removed 5 bases at V and 8 bases at J, with 13 bases between. The CDR3 loop is CASSPPASYEQFF. CDR3 DNA sequence: TGTGCCAGCAGTCCCCCGGCCAGCTATGAGCAGTTCTTC.

This clonotype was seen a handful of times. This rearrangement joins TRBV12-3 or TRBV12-4 to TRBJ1-2, with 7 bases fitting TRBD1. The CDR3 spans 13 residues. Unmatched junction bases numbered 9, after V lost 6 bases and J lost 8 bases. For the CDR3, the DNA is TGTGCCAGCAGCTTTAGGCAGGGGGAAGGCTACACCTTC. This codes for CASSFRQGEGYTF.

This clonotype was seen only a few times. The V and J genes are TRBV20-1 and TRBJ2-7; 8 bases are shared with TRBD2. The CDR3 runs 14 residues. Per the germline V gene, CDR1 is DFQATT and CDR2 is SNEGSKA (reference sequence). V lost 0 bases to trimming and J lost 5 bases; unmatched junction nucleotides: 6. CDR3 sequence (DNA): TGCAGTGCTAGAGATAGAGCGGGAGCCCACGAGCAGTACTTC. The encoded protein is CSARDRAGAHEQYF.

The rearrangement links TRBV20-1 to TRBJ2-5; 8 nucleotides line up with TRBD2. The last part of the DNA fits TRBJ2-7 better; the J call may be wrong. CDR3 length: 13 residues. Looked up from germline, CDR1 is DFQATT and CDR2 is SNEGSKA (reference sequence). The CDR3 sequence is CSARPGLVDEQYF. DNA for the CDR3: TGCAGTGCGCGTCCGGGACTAGTGGACGAGCAGTACTTC.

This chain connects TRBV20-1 to TRBJ2-3; D may be TRBD2 (6 bases). V shed 1 base and J shed 5 bases, with 16 bases lying between them. Germline V lookup: CDR1 DFQATT, CDR2 SNEGSKA (reference sequence). The CDR3 is 15 residues long. The CDR3 DNA sequence: TGCAGTGCTAGAGTCTGGCGCCCCGGGGGAGATACGCAGTATTTT. Translation gives CSARVWRPGGDTQYF.

This clonotype was observed a handful of times. The chain joins TRBV28 to TRBJ1-1; the D gene is possibly TRBD1 (5 bases). The germline CDR1 and CDR2 sequences are MDHEN and SYDVKM. The V and J ends lost 6 bases and 6 bases respectively, with 14 bases between them. This CDR3 region has 13 residues. This CDR3 reads CASRLGVEPEAFF. CDR3 in DNA: TGTGCCAGCAGACTAGGGGTGGAACCTGAAGCTTTCTTT. The full variable domain, rest sourced from reference TRBV28 and TRBJ1-1, is DVKVTQSSRYLVKRTGEKVFLECVQDMDHENMFWYRQDPGLGLRLIYFSYDVKMKEKGDIPEGYSVSREKKERFSLILESASTNQTSMYLCASRLGVEPEAFFGQGTRLTVV.

The chain uses TRBV4-3 and TRBJ1-1; TRBD1 agrees at 8 bases. The CDR3 spans 16 residues. Trimming took 0 bases from V and 7 from J; bases not matched to a gene: 10. CDR1 LGHNA and CDR2 YSLEER come from the germline V gene. In nucleotides, the CDR3 is TGCGCCAGCAGCCAAGAGAAACAGGGGGGTATCCATGAAGCTTTCTTT. This gives the protein CASSQEKQGGIHEAFF.

The sample holds many counts of this clonotype. This chain links TRBV11-3 with TRBJ2-1; D is ambiguous. Trimming left V 2 bases short and J 5 bases short, with 10 bases between. CDR3 length: 14 amino acids. From germline, CDR1 is SGHNT and CDR2 YENEEA. CDR3 sequence: CASSLPGLNNEQFF. The CDR3 DNA follows: TGTGCCAGCAGCTTACCGGGCCTGAACAATGAGCAGTTCTTC.

The table lists this clonotype with a few counts. This rearrangement joins TRBV11-3 to TRBJ2-1; a possible D gene is TRBD1 (5 bases). CDR3 length: 17 residues. Germline loops: CDR1 SGHNT, CDR2 YENEEA. Trimming shortened V by 0 bases and J by 4 bases, and 16 bases separated the two germline ends. The CDR3 region has the DNA TGTGCCAGCAGCTTAGATTCATTGGGGCTCCCTTACAATGAGCAGTTCTTC. Translation: CASSLDSLGLPYNEQFF.

Points on this clonotype: A clone one base away is much larger, so this may be a read error. V usage is TRBV29-1 and J usage is TRBJ2-3; TRBD2 matches 9 bases. Germline V CDR1 and CDR2: SQVTM, ANQGSEA. J lost 4 bases, V lost 8 bases, and 13 bases had no gene match. The length of the CDR3 is 15 residues. The CDR3 loop reads CSIASQGLAADTQYF. Here the CDR3 DNA reads TGCAGCATTGCCTCCCAGGGACTAGCAGCAGATACGCAGTATTTT.

The rearrangement links TRBV6-2 or TRBV6-3 to TRBJ2-2; 8 bases are a match to TRBD2. The V gene end was trimmed by 5 bases and the J gene end by 4 bases; junction bases not matched to a gene: 6. This CDR3 contains 15 residues. The germline gives CDR1 MNHEY, CDR2 SVGEGT. CDR3: CASSPPGGITGELFF. In nucleotides, the CDR3 is TGTGCCAGCAGTCCGCCGGGGGGGATCACCGGGGAGCTGTTTTTT.

This clonotype was recorded at least ten times. In DNA, the CDR3 is TGCAGCGTTGGAAAACGGGACGAAGCGATCGATGGCTACACCTTC. This encodes CSVGKRDEAIDGYTF. This sequence joins TRBV29-1 and TRBJ1-2; weak D call: TRBD1 (5 bases). Germline CDR1 SQVTM, CDR2 ANQGSEA. The V end lost 4 bases, the J end lost 6 bases, and 21 bases lay between the germline ends. The CDR3 length is 15 residues.

This clonotype was seen ten or more times. The chain carries TRBV29-1 and TRBJ2-4, with D unresolved. This CDR3 has 12 residues. Germline lookup yields CDR1 SQVTM and CDR2 ANQGSEA. The V gene lost 5 bases and the J gene lost 0 bases, with 5 bases spanning the gap. The CDR3 protein is CSVRLAKNIQYF. In nucleotides, the CDR3 is TGCAGCGTTAGACTAGCCAAAAACATTCAGTACTTC.

The chain links TRBV12-3 or TRBV12-4 to TRBJ2-1; D gene uncertain. The V gene lost 2 bases and the J gene lost 3 bases, with 8 bases spanning the gap. This CDR3 is built from 14 residues. The CDR3 sequence: CASSLSENYNEQFF. The CDR3 nucleotides are TGTGCCAGCAGTTTAAGTGAGAACTACAATGAGCAGTTCTTC.

This chain joins TRBV6-6 and TRBJ2-1; TRBD1 is a possible D gene (5 bases). Trimming shortened V by 7 bases and J by 8 bases, and 12 bases separated the two germline ends. The CDR3 totals 12 residues. The germline V gene encodes CDR1 MNHNY and CDR2 SVGAGI (reference sequence). The CDR3 coding sequence is TGTGCCAGCAAAGGGGATTCCGATGAGCAGTTCTTC. This encodes CASKGDSDEQFF.

The CDR3 protein is CASSKKGIGQIPGGGYTF. The CDR3 DNA reads TGTGCCAGCAGCAAAAAAGGAATTGGACAGATCCCTGGCGGTGGCTACACCTTC. The gene calls are TRBV21-1 and TRBJ1-2; no check of the table's D call, TRBD1, against the DNA was made. TRBV21-1 is marked as a pseudogene. The CDR3 length is 18 residues.

This clonotype was observed many times. The V gene is TRBV7-3, the J gene TRBJ2-6, with D perhaps matching TRBD1 (5 bases). This CDR3 contains 15 residues. From germline, CDR1 is SGHTA and CDR2 FQGTGA. Trimming shortened V by 4 bases and J by 0 bases, and 7 bases separated the two germline ends. CDR3 amino acids: CASSSDSSGANVLTF. DNA for the CDR3: TGTGCCAGCAGCTCCGACAGCTCTGGGGCCAACGTCCTGACTTTC.

This clonotype was observed at least ten times. This chain joins TRBV4-2 and TRBJ2-1; 10 bases line up with TRBD2. Germline lookup yields CDR1 LGHNA and CDR2 YNFKEQ. This CDR3 spans 16 amino acids. V trimming: 4 bases; J trimming: 7 bases; junction bases outside the gene matches: 10. CDR3 sequence: CASSPSERGGKNEQFF. Here the CDR3 DNA reads TGTGCCAGCAGCCCGAGTGAGCGGGGGGGCAAAAATGAGCAGTTCTTC.

V and J are TRBV6-6 and TRBJ2-5, with 9 bases fitting TRBD1. The J call could be wrong; TRBJ2-7 is a better fit for the DNA end. The CDR3 has 14 residues. The V gene's germline CDR1 is MNHNY and CDR2 SVGAGI (reference sequence). The DNA for the CDR3 is TGTGCCAGCACTGGACAGGGGAACTCCTACGAGCAGTACTTC. It is translated as CASTGQGNSYEQYF.

The chain combines TRBV6-4 with TRBJ2-6, with D perhaps TRBD2 (5 bases). The CDR3 is 17 amino acids. Per the germline V gene, CDR1 is MRHNA and CDR2 is SNTAGT. Trimming pared 7 bases from V and 1 base from J, leaving 17 bases between. CDR3 sequence: CASNPGLPNSGANVLTF. The CDR3 bases are TGTGCCAGCAACCCAGGACTCCCAAATTCTGGGGCCAACGTCCTGACTTTC.

This clonotype was recorded once. The chain recombines TRBV20-1 with TRBJ2-7; 14 bases are a match to TRBD2. Looked up from germline, CDR1 is DFQATT and CDR2 is SNEGSKA (reference sequence). The CDR3 is made up of 14 amino acids. The junction had 1 base not matched to a gene; V was cut back by 3 bases and J by 3 bases. The CDR3 DNA is TGCAGTGCTAGGGGGACTAGCGGGGGCTACGAGCAGTACTTC. Translating gives CSARGTSGGYEQYF.

This clonotype was detected a few times. The rearrangement links TRBV15 to TRBJ2-5, with TRBD2 matching over 7 bases. V shed 1 base and J 2 bases; nucleotides not matched to a gene: 1. Germline CDR1 LNHNV, CDR2 YYDKDF (reference sequence). The CDR3 loop spans 14 amino acids. The DNA of the CDR3 is TGTGCCACCAGCAGAGCTAGCGGACAAGAGACCCAGTACTTC. Its translation: CATSRASGQETQYF. Complete variable domain (other parts from reference TRBV15 and TRBJ2-5): DAMVIQNPRYQVTQFGKPVTLSCSQTLNHNVMYWYQQKSSQAPKLLFHYYDKDFNNEADTPDNFQSRRPNTSFCFLDIRSPGLGDTAMYLCATSRASGQETQYFGPGTRLLVL.